This TCR beta chain was sequenced in a study of regulatory T cells in long-lasting Graves disease. Background on the study: Newly diagnosed Graves' patients had under 3 months of antithyroid drugs. General study results and limits: Patients with persistent disease shared 2,741 public clonotypes, outpacing the 966 shared by new patients. Persistent disease favored TRBV28, TRBJ1-2 and TRBJ2-5.

This CDR3 is 12 amino acids long. The V gene's germline CDR1 is MNHNS and CDR2 SASEGT. V lost 7 bases and J lost 6, with 13 bases in between. Noted time point: newly diagnosed GD, antithyroid drugs for less than 3 months. PBMCs provided the RNA from which the TCR library was made. This clonotype was seen many times. Its specificity is not known. Through Arm-PCR of CDR3 regions and iRepertoire HTBI primers, TCR beta libraries were built. A single record per CDR3 protein comes from TCRdb applying MiXCR to the multiplex PCR reads. The sample carries about 360,000 distinct CDR3 sequences, 15% to 20% recorded once. These data are also associated with another study on T cells in Graves' hyperthyroidism and ophthalmopathy. That paper states: Ophthalmopathy could be told apart from stable hyperthyroidism with a 13 V-J model.

The chain recombines TRBV6-1 with TRBJ2-7; D tentatively reads TRBD1 or TRBD2 (5 bases each). This clonotype was obtained from a woman aged 18-29 years with Graves disease. The sequencing here drew on peripheral blood mononuclear cells (PBMCs), taken at new diagnosis, from a patient treated with antithyroid drugs. Here the CDR3 reads CASTRGDSEQYF. The CDR3 coding sequence is TGTGCCAGCACCAGAGGGGATTCCGAGCAGTACTTC.